The 25 T cell receptor beta chains given below trace back to one sample, sequenced in a study of blood T cell repertoires in COVID-19. Profiled with immunoSEQ multiplex PCR; TCRdb holds only in-frame clones, not every one. This sample has some 260,000 clones, with around 89% found just once. The source material was PBMCs or T cells enriched from blood (not recorded which). The receptors here all came from a man between 40 and 49 years old who had recovered from COVID-19.

The chain is built from TRBV28 and TRBJ1-5, with D hard to call. V lost 6 bases and J lost 2, with 17 bases in between. Germline CDR1 reads MDHEN; CDR2 reads SYDVKM. CDR3 size: 16 residues. The CDR3: CASSPASRGGNQPQHF. DNA of the CDR3: TGTGCCAGCAGCCCCGCCAGTCGGGGTGGCAATCAGCCCCAGCATTTT.

For the CDR3, the DNA is TGCGCCAGCAGCCAAGAGCGACTGAACGAGCAGTACTTC. This sequence encodes CASSQERLNEQYF. The rearrangement uses TRBV4-1 and TRBJ2-7, with unresolved D. Germline assignment: CDR1 MGHRA and CDR2 YSYEKL. CDR3 length: 13 amino acids. Trimming cost V 0 bases and J 5 bases, with 8 bases left between them.

The V and J genes are TRBV5-6 and TRBJ1-2; D is unresolved. V was shortened by 4 bases and J by 5 bases, with 15 bases between the two germline ends. Germline V CDR1 and CDR2: SGHDT, YYEEEE. The CDR3 has 14 amino acids. The CDR3 DNA is TGTGCCAGCAGCCCCTTACACGTTAAATATGGCTACACCTTC. Translation gives CASSPLHVKYGYTF.

This chain links TRBV19 with TRBJ1-4; TRBD1 aligns across 7 bases. The CDR3 runs 14 residues. From germline, CDR1 is LNHDA and CDR2 SQIVND (reference sequence). V dropped 6 bases and J dropped 4; count of bases not matched to a gene: 5. This CDR3 is CASSRDRDNEKLFF. CDR3 sequence (DNA): TGTGCCAGTAGCCGAGACAGGGATAATGAAAAACTGTTTTTT.

This sequence joins TRBV5-1 and TRBJ1-2, with D unresolved. V was pared by 0 bases and J by 4 bases, with 7 bases between. This CDR3 region has 13 residues. Germline loops: CDR1 SGHRS, CDR2 YFSETQ. CDR3 sequence: CASSLEQFYGYTF. The DNA of the CDR3 is TGCGCCAGCAGCTTGGAACAGTTCTATGGCTACACCTTC.

The V and J genes are TRBV7-9 and TRBJ2-2, with 11 bases lining up with TRBD1. CDR1 and CDR2 from the germline V gene are SEHNR and FQNEAQ (reference sequence). J lost 5 bases, V lost 6 bases, and 5 bases had no gene match. The CDR3 sequence is 15 residues long. CDR3 nucleotide sequence: TGTGCCAGCAGAACCGGGACAGGGGGGACCGGGGAGCTGTTTTTT. It is translated as CASRTGTGGTGELFF.

The V and J genes are TRBV7-3 and TRBJ2-5; D unresolved. Germline loops: CDR1 SGHTA, CDR2 FQGTGA. The CDR3 runs 13 residues. The ends were cut back, 5 bases at V and 5 bases at J, with 12 bases in the middle. The CDR3 loop is CASSPSALETQYF. In DNA form, the CDR3 reads TGTGCCAGCAGCCCGAGTGCTCTGGAGACCCAGTACTTC.

This clone was observed a single time. The V and J genes are TRBV14 and TRBJ2-1; 8 bases fit TRBD2. The CDR3 is 20 residues long. In germline, CDR1 is SGHDN, CDR2 FVKESK. Trimming cost V 1 base and J 7 bases; bases outside gene matches: 21. CDR3 sequence: CASSQVKGTSSYRAGNEQFF. Here the CDR3 DNA reads TGTGCCAGCAGCCAAGTGAAGGGGACTAGTTCCTATCGGGCGGGGAATGAGCAGTTCTTC.

The chain employs TRBV18 and TRBJ1-4; the D is unclear. The CDR3 is made up of 15 amino acids. The germline CDR1 and CDR2 sequences are KGHSH and LQKENI. Deletions cut 2 bases from V and 1 base from J, with 8 bases between. The CDR3 coding sequence is TGTGCCAGCTCACCAGGGAGTCGAACTAATGAAAAACTGTTTTTT. It is translated as CASSPGSRTNEKLFF.

J is TRBJ1-1 and V is TRBV2, with D maybe TRBD1 (6 bases). The CDR3 has 15 amino acids. The germline V and J ends were trimmed by 8 bases and 2 bases, with 18 bases remaining between them. CDR1 and CDR2 from the germline V gene are SNHLY and FYNNEI. CDR3 sequence (DNA): TGTGCCAGCTGTCAGGGGAACGCCCTAAACACTGAAGCTTTCTTT. Encoded protein: CASCQGNALNTEAFF.

The chain employs TRBV11-3 and TRBJ2-2; perhaps TRBD1 as D (6 bases). The length of the CDR3 is 17 residues. Trimming left V 1 base short and J 5 bases short, with 17 bases between. The germline V gene encodes CDR1 SGHNT and CDR2 YENEEA. Here the CDR3 DNA reads TGTGCCAGCAGCTTAGGTCTCTCCAGGGGTCTAACCGGGGAGCTGTTTTTT. Its translation: CASSLGLSRGLTGELFF.

The J gene is TRBJ2-7, the V gene TRBV4-3; no definite D call. Germline V lookup: CDR1 LGHNA, CDR2 YSLEER. Trimming left V 0 bases short and J 0 bases short, with 9 bases between. This CDR3 contains 15 residues. The CDR3 DNA reads as TGCGCCAGCAGCCAAGACTGGCGGTCCTCCTACGAGCAGTACTTC. This encodes CASSQDWRSSYEQYF.

This clone was found once. This chain joins TRBV2 and TRBJ1-6, with D perhaps matching TRBD1 (5 bases). Trimming took 7 bases from V and 7 from J, leaving 17 bases between them. Per germline, CDR1 SNHLY and CDR2 FYNNEI. This CDR3 has 15 residues. The DNA of the CDR3 is TGTGCCAGCAAGGCAGGGTTCGAGCCGAATTCACCCCTCCACTTT. Residues: CASKAGFEPNSPLHF. The full variable domain, its missing parts supplied by reference TRBV2 and TRBJ1-6, is EPEVTQTPSHQVTQMGQEVILRCVPISNHLYFYWYRQILGQKVEFLVSFYNNEISEKSEIFDDQFSVERPDGSNFTLKIRSTKLEDSAMYFCASKAGFEPNSPLHFGNGTRLTVT.

The chain links TRBV11-3 to TRBJ1-1, with D perhaps TRBD1 (5 bases). V shed 1 base and J shed 0 bases, with 18 bases lying between them. The length of the CDR3 is 18 residues. CDR1 is SGHNT, CDR2 YENEEA, per germline. The CDR3 sequence is CASSLAGTWGNMNTEAFF. CDR3 DNA sequence: TGTGCCAGCAGCTTAGCTGGGACTTGGGGAAACATGAACACTGAAGCTTTCTTT.

The chain employs TRBV6-1 and TRBJ2-2; no clear D gene. Per the germline V gene, CDR1 is MNHNS and CDR2 is SASEGT. Trimming removed 2 bases at V and 5 bases at J, with 21 bases between. The CDR3 totals 18 residues. The chain's CDR3 is CASSEFVRRDGTTGELFF. In DNA, the CDR3 is TGTGCCAGCAGTGAATTTGTGCGGAGAGACGGTACTACCGGGGAGCTGTTTTTT.

The J gene is TRBJ2-3, the V gene TRBV27; 7 nucleotides line up with TRBD1. With 6 bases clipped from V and 0 bases from J, the junction kept 3 bases outside the gene matches. Germline CDR1 reads MNHEY; CDR2 reads SMNVEV (reference sequence). The CDR3 has 14 amino acids. This CDR3 is CASRRQGSTDTQYF. CDR3 nucleotide sequence: TGTGCCAGCAGGAGACAGGGTAGCACAGATACGCAGTATTTT.

The CDR3 spells CASSEINPRRGQGAGGYTF. CDR3 sequence (DNA): TGTGCCAGCAGCGAGATCAATCCCCGGAGGGGACAGGGGGCTGGGGGCTACACCTTC. The chain has TRBV28 and TRBJ1-2, with 12 nucleotides matching TRBD1. Germline loops: CDR1 MDHEN, CDR2 SYDVKM. The CDR3 has 19 residues. Trimming removed 6 bases from V and 8 bases from J; junction bases left unmatched: 22.

The genes are TRBV18 and TRBJ2-2; D perhaps matches TRBD1 (5 bases). Germline CDR1 KGHSH, CDR2 LQKENI. This CDR3 spans 15 amino acids. The germline V and J ends were trimmed by 3 bases and 5 bases, with 13 bases remaining between them. The CDR3 bases are TGTGCCAGCTCACCGAGGCCAGGGCGAACCGGGGAGCTGTTTTTT. Its protein product is CASSPRPGRTGELFF.

The chain carries TRBV7-9 and TRBJ1-1, with D possibly being TRBD1 (5 bases). Germline V CDR1 and CDR2: SEHNR, FQNEAQ (reference sequence). The CDR3 totals 13 residues. Between the trimmed V and J ends, which lost 5 bases and 1 base, there was a span of 8 bases. CDR3 residues: CASSVTANTEAFF. CDR3 sequence (DNA): TGTGCCAGCAGCGTGACAGCGAACACTGAAGCTTTCTTT.

The chain links TRBV6-4 to TRBJ2-1; 8 positions agree with TRBD2. CDR3 length: 18 amino acids. Germline loops: CDR1 MRHNA, CDR2 SNTAGT. V trimming: 3 bases; J trimming: 7 bases; junction bases outside the gene matches: 17. For the CDR3, the DNA is TGTGCCAGCAGTGAAGAGGGCTGGCCGGGAGGGTTTGATAATGAGCAGTTCTTC. Encoded protein: CASSEEGWPGGFDNEQFF.

CDR3 nucleotides: TGTGCCAGCTCACCACGGCGGGGTTACAATGAGCAGTTCTTC. Protein sequence: CASSPRRGYNEQFF. The chain links TRBV18 to TRBJ2-1, with D perhaps TRBD2 (6 bases). This CDR3 is 14 amino acids long. Trimming took off 1 base at V and 4 bases at J, with 8 bases between the two ends. Germline loops: CDR1 KGHSH, CDR2 LQKENI. Together with reference TRBV18 and TRBJ2-1, the CDR3 gives the full variable domain: NAGVMQNPRHLVRRRGQEARLRCSPMKGHSHVYWYRQLPEEGLKFMVYLQKENIIDESGMPKERFSAEFPKEGPSILRIQQVVRGDSAAYFCASSPRRGYNEQFFGPGTRLTVL.

The rearrangement links TRBV28 to TRBJ1-4; 9 nucleotides line up with TRBD1. V shed 6 bases and J 7 bases; nucleotides not matched to a gene: 6. The germline V gene encodes CDR1 MDHEN and CDR2 SYDVKM. This CDR3 has 14 amino acids. Here the CDR3 DNA reads TGTGCCAGCAGGGAGGGACAGGGAGGTGAAAAACTGTTTTTT. Amino acids: CASREGQGGEKLFF. Drawing the rest from reference TRBV28 and TRBJ1-4, the complete variable domain is DVKVTQSSRYLVKRTGEKVFLECVQDMDHENMFWYRQDPGLGLRLIYFSYDVKMKEKGDIPEGYSVSREKKERFSLILESASTNQTSMYLCASREGQGGEKLFFGSGTQLSVL.

The table lists this clone with a count of one. The V and J genes are TRBV14 and TRBJ2-3, with TRBD2 matching over 8 bases. This CDR3 has 14 amino acids. Germline loops: CDR1 SGHDN, CDR2 FVKESK. V gave up 4 bases and J gave up 6 bases; unmatched junction bases: 6. The DNA of the CDR3 is TGTGCCAGCAGCCCCGGACTAGCTCGTGATACGCAGTATTTT. This encodes CASSPGLARDTQYF.

The chain carries TRBV7-8 and TRBJ2-3, with TRBD2 matching 10 bases. With 2 bases clipped from V and 0 bases from J, the junction kept 5 bases outside the gene matches. Germline CDR1 and CDR2: SGHVS and FQNEAQ. The CDR3 runs to 17 residues. The CDR3 spells CASSLKLAGASTDTQYF. In DNA, the CDR3 is TGTGCCAGCAGCTTAAAGCTAGCGGGGGCTAGCACAGATACGCAGTATTTT.

The V gene is TRBV5-1, the J gene TRBJ1-1; D is ambiguous. V was pared by 4 bases and J by 2 bases, with 12 bases between. This CDR3 has 14 amino acids. Germline V gene lookup returns CDR1 SGHRS and CDR2 YFSETQ. CDR3 nucleotides: TGCGCCAGCAGCCCTCTCAGGTCTAACACTGAAGCTTTCTTT. It codes for CASSPLRSNTEAFF.